This paragraph covers one TCR beta chain sequence. Profiled with immunoSEQ multiplex PCR; TCRdb holds only in-frame clones, not every one. The sample has about 99,000 clones, 81% seen once. The data stem from a study of blood T cell repertoires in COVID-19. V was trimmed by 4 bases and J by 3 bases, leaving 20 bases between them. The germline V gene has CDR1 SGHKS and CDR2 YYEKEE (reference sequence). CDR3 length equals 16 residues. The rearrangement uses TRBV5-5 and TRBJ2-7; the D gene is possibly TRBD2 (5 bases). The sample was peripheral blood. This TCR derives from a man at least 80 years old with COVID-19, enrolled during active disease. The CDR3 DNA is TGTGCCAGCAGCCCACCCTCCGGGGAACCCCTCTACGAGCAGTACTTC. Translation gives CASSPPSGEPLYEQYF.